This paragraph reports one T cell receptor (beta chain). Its antigen is currently unknown. This sample was taken from a study of T cells in localized non-small cell lung cancer. The V and J ends lost 2 bases and 3 bases respectively, with 14 bases between them. CDR3 size: 15 residues. The germline V gene has CDR1 SGHRS and CDR2 YFSETQ. Produced via immunoSEQ multiplex PCR; TCRdb's table is partial and in-frame only. The repertoire holds tens of thousands of clones, with about 83% as singletons. Points from the study as a whole: Adjacent lung tissue had a median roughly 55 of the top 100 clones found in the tumor.

The sample consisted of peripheral blood, taken before any cancer treatment. This TCR came from a woman aged 40-75 years with stage I lung adenocarcinoma. The chain is built from TRBV5-1 and TRBJ1-1, with D perhaps TRBD1 (5 bases). In DNA form, the CDR3 reads TGCGCCAGCAGCTTTATGAGGGGCGGGGACACTGAAGCTTTCTTT. Translated: CASSFMRGGDTEAFF.